This entry lists 20 T cell receptor beta chains sequenced from one sample in a study of early stage breast cancer tumors. TCRdb's copy holds only in-frame clones and misses some; the assay was immunoSEQ multiplex PCR. The table shows some 25,000 clones, with 55% to 80% occurring only once. The source material was breast tumor tissue. The receptors shown here come from a person in their sixties with breast cancer.

This clone was detected only a few times. The V call is TRBV28, the J call TRBJ2-7; the D is unclear. Between the trimmed V and J ends, which lost 2 bases and 3 bases, there was a span of 8 bases. The CDR3 runs 13 residues. Germline loops: CDR1 MDHEN, CDR2 SYDVKM. The CDR3 loop is CASSLTPFYEQYF. CDR3 nucleotide sequence: TGTGCCAGCAGTTTAACTCCCTTCTACGAGCAGTACTTC.

The chain combines TRBV4-3 with TRBJ1-2; the D gene is possibly TRBD1 (6 bases). This CDR3 has 20 amino acids. Germline values: CDR1 LGHNA, CDR2 YSLEER. Trimming stripped 0 bases from V and 8 bases from J, with 31 bases between. This CDR3 reads CASSQERVGGAGGYGGGYTF. The DNA of the CDR3 is TGCGCCAGCAGCCAAGAAAGGGTCGGGGGCGCGGGGGGTTATGGTGGCGGCTACACCTTC.

A few counts support this clone. This chain joins TRBV4-3 and TRBJ2-7, with TRBD1 as a possible D gene (7 bases). The CDR3 is made up of 14 amino acids. V was trimmed by 4 bases and J by 12 bases, leaving 22 bases between them. The germline V gene has CDR1 LGHNA and CDR2 YSLEER. CDR3 in amino acids: CASSRRRVRQGGYF. The CDR3 nucleotides are TGCGCCAGCAGCCGACGGCGGGTTCGACAGGGAGGGTACTTC.

The CDR3 sequence is CAWQGSALNTEAFF. For the CDR3, the DNA is TGTGCCTGGCAGGGCAGCGCATTGAACACTGAAGCTTTCTTT. V gene TRBV30 combines with J gene TRBJ1-1, with D possibly TRBD1 on 5 matching bases. Trimming removed 5 bases from V and 0 bases from J, with 13 bases in between. CDR1 is GTSNPN and CDR2 is SVGIG in the germline V gene (reference sequence). This CDR3 is built from 14 residues.

V gene TRBV9 combines with J gene TRBJ1-1; no reliable D call. Germline V gene data show CDR1 as SGDLS and CDR2 as YYNGEE. The CDR3 has 14 residues. The germline V and J ends were trimmed by 0 bases and 0 bases, with 6 bases remaining between them. The CDR3 protein is CASSVGSLNTEAFF. Written as DNA, the CDR3 is TGTGCCAGCAGCGTAGGCAGTCTGAACACTGAAGCTTTCTTT.

V is TRBV7-2 and J is TRBJ1-2, with a possible D match to TRBD1 (5 bases). V was pared by 5 bases and J by 0 bases, with 16 bases between. From germline, CDR1 is SGHTA and CDR2 FQGNSA. The length of the CDR3 is 16 residues. The CDR3, as DNA: TGTGCCAGCAGCCCCCAGGGCGGCCCGTCTAACTATGGCTACACCTTC. This sequence encodes CASSPQGGPSNYGYTF.

The rearrangement uses TRBV27 and TRBJ2-7; 11 positions match TRBD2. The CDR3 runs 14 residues. The J segment lost 3 bases and the V segment lost 6 bases, leaving 4 bases of the junction unmatched. CDR1 MNHEY and CDR2 SMNVEV come from the germline V gene (reference sequence). DNA of the CDR3: TGTGCCAGCAGCCGGGGACTAGCGGACTACGAGCAGTACTTC. This sequence encodes CASSRGLADYEQYF.

This chain links TRBV7-8 with TRBJ1-1; unclear D gene. Per germline, CDR1 SGHVS and CDR2 FQNEAQ. V lost 5 bases and J lost 0, with 7 bases in between. This CDR3 has 13 residues. Here the CDR3 DNA reads TGTGCCAGCAGCCCGGGGATGAACACTGAAGCTTTCTTT. Protein: CASSPGMNTEAFF.

The V and J genes are TRBV30 and TRBJ2-2, with 7 bases aligning to TRBD2. J lost 3 bases, V lost 3 bases, and 4 bases had no gene match. CDR1 is GTSNPN and CDR2 is SVGIG in the germline V gene (reference sequence). The CDR3 is made up of 14 amino acids. The CDR3 spells CAWRGDYYTGELFF. CDR3 in DNA: TGTGCCTGGAGGGGGGACTATTACACCGGGGAGCTGTTTTTT.

The chain recombines TRBV30 with TRBJ1-5, with a possible D match to TRBD1 (5 bases). Germline CDR1 GTSNPN, CDR2 SVGIG (reference sequence). V lost 0 bases to trimming and J lost 9 bases, with 18 bases between them. The CDR3 sequence is 15 residues long. The CDR3 spells CAWSVQGTARRPQHF. Written as DNA, the CDR3 is TGTGCCTGGAGTGTACAAGGGACTGCGCGACGGCCCCAGCATTTT.

The chain joins TRBV15 to TRBJ2-1; 7 bases agree with TRBD1. J lost 5 bases, V lost 1 base, and 11 bases had no gene match. CDR1 is LNHNV, CDR2 YYDKDF, per germline (reference sequence). CDR3 length: 17 residues. The CDR3 DNA follows: TGTGCCACCAGCAGAGCCGCGACAGGGTATGGAAACAATGAGCAGTTCTTC. Amino acid sequence: CATSRAATGYGNNEQFF.

The chain uses TRBV30 and TRBJ2-2, with D unclear. Trimming took off 0 bases at V and 1 base at J, with 6 bases between the two ends. The CDR3 spans 14 residues. In germline, CDR1 is GTSNPN, CDR2 SVGIG (reference sequence). CDR3 sequence (DNA): TGTGCCTGGAGTGTATCCAGGAACACCGGGGAGCTGTTTTTT. As protein: CAWSVSRNTGELFF.

The chain has TRBV5-4 and TRBJ1-2, with TRBD1 identical over 8 bases. V was clipped by 0 bases and J by 7 bases; unmatched bases: 8. Germline V gives CDR1 SGHNT, CDR2 YYREEE (reference sequence). The CDR3 spans 15 residues. CDR3 DNA sequence: TGTGCCAGCAGCTTGGACGGCAGGGGGCGTCTTGGCTACACCTTC. It is translated as CASSLDGRGRLGYTF.

This chain joins TRBV5-6 and TRBJ2-5, with 10 bases aligning to TRBD2. The CDR3 length is 15 residues. Germline V gives CDR1 SGHDT, CDR2 YYEEEE. The J segment lost 3 bases and the V segment lost 2 bases, leaving 4 bases of the junction unmatched. The CDR3 nucleotides are TGTGCCAGCAGCTTCCCAGCGGGAGGGGAAGAGACCCAGTACTTC. It is translated as CASSFPAGGEETQYF.

The rearrangement links TRBV29-1 to TRBJ2-7; the D gene is possibly TRBD2 (6 bases). Germline V gene sequence: CDR1 SQVTM, CDR2 ANQGSEA. Trimming left V 4 bases short and J 2 bases short, with 12 bases between. The CDR3 sequence is 13 residues long. The CDR3 spells CSVAGTVTYEQYF. CDR3 in DNA: TGCAGCGTTGCGGGGACTGTGACCTACGAGCAGTACTTC.

The genes are TRBV7-2 and TRBJ2-7, with D unclear. CDR1 and CDR2 from the germline V gene are SGHTA and FQGNSA. CDR3 length: 16 residues. Deletions cut 4 bases from V and 0 bases from J, with 16 bases between. CDR3 protein: CASSSRGGLSSYEQYF. The CDR3 DNA reads as TGTGCCAGCAGCTCTCGAGGCGGATTGAGCTCCTACGAGCAGTACTTC.

V gene TRBV30 combines with J gene TRBJ2-7, with TRBD2 matching over 7 bases. CDR3 length equals 13 residues. With V trimmed by 8 bases and J by 0 bases, 7 bases remained unmatched. Per germline, CDR1 GTSNPN and CDR2 SVGIG (reference sequence). In DNA form, the CDR3 reads TGTGCCGGAGGGAGGGCTAGCTCCTACGAGCAGTACTTC. Residues: CAGGRASSYEQYF.

The gene calls are TRBV4-3 and TRBJ1-5, with D hard to call. V lost 4 bases to trimming and J lost 10 bases, with 20 bases between them. The germline V gene has CDR1 LGHNA and CDR2 YSLEER. This CDR3 comprises 15 residues. The CDR3 region is CASSPRYQAPQPQHF. CDR3 DNA: TGCGCCAGCAGCCCCAGATACCAGGCCCCTCAACCCCAGCATTTT.

V usage is TRBV11-3 and J usage is TRBJ2-7; D remains unclear. V dropped 5 bases and J dropped 5 bases, with 7 bases sitting between them. This CDR3 comprises 11 residues. Germline values: CDR1 SGHNT, CDR2 YENEEA. The CDR3 loop reads CASSPRDEQYF. The CDR3 bases are TGTGCCAGCAGCCCCCGGGACGAGCAGTACTTC.

The sample holds a few counts of this clone. The rearrangement links TRBV11-3 to TRBJ2-5, with D possibly matching TRBD2 (7 bases). Germline lookup yields CDR1 SGHNT and CDR2 YENEEA. The CDR3 is made up of 13 amino acids. V was clipped by 6 bases and J by 4 bases, with 12 bases between them. CDR3 protein: CASRNREGETQYF. CDR3 DNA sequence: TGTGCCAGCAGGAACAGGGAGGGAGAGACCCAGTACTTC. The variable domain in full, completed from reference TRBV11-3 and TRBJ2-5, reads EAGVVQSPRYKIIEKKQPVAFWCNPISGHNTLYWYLQNLGQGPELLIRYENEEAVDDSQLPKDRFSAERLKGVDSTLKIQPAELGDSAVYLCASRNREGETQYFGPGTRLLVL.